This T cell receptor beta chain appears in the sequencing data of a study of shared clonotypes between healthy human individuals. Study findings and constraints: In this cohort, only blood was sampled, and tissue repertoires likely differ. Naive subsets usually exceeded memory subsets in estimated richness.

Concerning this clone itself: Its antigen is not known.

Each PCR replicate from the sorted subsets contained around 200 ng DNA, which is tens of thousands of T cell genomes. Libraries were prepared by immunoSEQ multiplex PCR; TCRdb keeps only in-frame clonotypes and omits some of them. The table has about 2,500,000 clones, more than 90% seen once. CDR3 length equals 14 residues. CDR1 MNHEY and CDR2 SVGAGI come from the germline V gene. V gave up 6 bases and J gave up 7 bases, with 18 bases separating them. The material sequenced was naive CD4+ T cells sorted from blood. As to subset: CD45RA+ positively selected. The clonotype was recovered from a man between 18 and 29 years old in good health. This chain joins TRBV6-5 and TRBJ1-2, with D possibly being TRBD1 (6 bases). The CDR3 spells CASSTGSPDRGYTF. Written as DNA, the CDR3 is TGTGCCAGCAGCACAGGGAGCCCAGATCGTGGCTACACCTTC.